Listed here are 3 T cell receptor beta chains from one sample, sequenced in a study of sequential checkpoint blockade in melanoma. Sequenced by immunoSEQ multiplex PCR; TCRdb stores in-frame clones only, minus some. The sample shows 20,000 to 25,000 clones, roughly 30% of them seen only once. Treatment: randomized to nivolumab then ipilimumab (arm A) or the reverse (arm B). The source material was tumor tissue (inferred from file names), sampled from a patient given nivolumab and ipilimumab in sequence. The receptors shown here come from a human donor with melanoma.

This clone has only a few counts. V gene TRBV30 combines with J gene TRBJ1-5; the D is unclear. The V and J ends lost 0 bases and 3 bases respectively, with 6 bases between them. CDR3 size: 13 residues. CDR1 and CDR2 from the germline V gene are GTSNPN and SVGIG (reference sequence). CDR3 sequence reads: CAWSVDINQPQHF. DNA of the CDR3: TGTGCCTGGAGTGTAGACATCAATCAGCCCCAGCATTTT.

This clone has a handful of counts. V and J are TRBV6-7 and TRBJ2-1, with 11 bases fitting TRBD2. TRBV6-7 is known as an ORF, though its function is uncertain. The CDR3 covers 16 residues. The ends lost 4 bases at V and 4 bases at J; junction bases unmatched: 6. CDR3 nucleotide sequence: TGTGCCAGCAGTTTCCGGACTAGCGGGCCATACAATGAGCAGTTCTTC. Translating it yields CASSFRTSGPYNEQFF.

This clone was picked up a small number of times. The rearrangement uses TRBV4-1 and TRBJ2-1, with a tentative D call TRBD1 (6 bases). Trimming removed 1 base from V and 7 bases from J, with 11 bases in between. In germline, CDR1 is MGHRA, CDR2 YSYEKL. The CDR3 has 14 amino acids. CDR3 nucleotides: TGCGCCAGCAGCCAAGGAATACAGGGTAATGAGCAGTTCTTC. Translating gives CASSQGIQGNEQFF.